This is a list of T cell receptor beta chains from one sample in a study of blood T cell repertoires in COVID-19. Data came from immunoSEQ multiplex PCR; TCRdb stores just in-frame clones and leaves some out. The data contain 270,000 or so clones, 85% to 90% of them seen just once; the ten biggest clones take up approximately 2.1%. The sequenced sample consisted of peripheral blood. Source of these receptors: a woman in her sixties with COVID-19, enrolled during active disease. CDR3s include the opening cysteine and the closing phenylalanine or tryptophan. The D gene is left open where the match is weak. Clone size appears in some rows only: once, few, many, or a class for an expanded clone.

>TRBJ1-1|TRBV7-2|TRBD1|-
TGTGCCAGCAGCTCAGGGGGGCGAGGGGACACTGAAGCTTTCTTT
CASSSGGRGDTEAFF
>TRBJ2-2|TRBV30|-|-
TGTGCCTGGAGTGTAGGTCAGGGGTCCGGGGAGCTGTTTTTT
CAWSVGQGSGELFF
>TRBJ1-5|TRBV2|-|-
TGTGCCAGCAGTGAAGCGGCGGTTCAGCCCCAGCATTTT
CASSEAAVQPQHF
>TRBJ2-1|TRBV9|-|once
TGTGCCAGCAGCGATAGGTGGGGGGATTACAATGAGCAGTTCTTC
CASSDRWGDYNEQFF
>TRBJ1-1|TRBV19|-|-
TGTGCCAGTAGTATGTGGGGGGGTACGAACACTGAAGCTTTCTTT
CASSMWGGTNTEAFF
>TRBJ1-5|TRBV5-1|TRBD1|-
TGCGCCAGCAGCGAAGGACAGGCGGGCAATCAGCCCCAGCATTTT
CASSEGQAGNQPQHF
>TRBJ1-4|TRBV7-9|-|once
TGTGCCAGCAGCTTTGGGGGGAATAGTGAAAAACTGTTTTTT
CASSFGGNSEKLFF
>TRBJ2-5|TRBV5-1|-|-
TGCGCCAGCAGTAGCCGGCCTCAAGAGACCCAGTACTTC
CASSSRPQETQYF
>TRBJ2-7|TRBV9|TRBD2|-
TGTGCCAGCAGCCCACTAGCGGGGGCCTACGAGCAGTACTTC
CASSPLAGAYEQYF
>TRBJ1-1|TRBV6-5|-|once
TGTGCCAGCGCGCCTCAGTCGGGGGGCACTGAAGCTTTCTTT
CASAPQSGGTEAFF
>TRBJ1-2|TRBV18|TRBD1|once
TGTGCCAGCTCACAGGACAGGGGCCGAGGTGGCTACACCTTC
CASSQDRGRGGYTF
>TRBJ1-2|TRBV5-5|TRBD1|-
TGTGCCAGCAGCCTGACAGGGGGCGGCTATGGCTACACCTTC
CASSLTGGGYGYTF
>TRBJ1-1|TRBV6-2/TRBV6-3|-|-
TGTGCCAGCAGTTACTCAGGGGTGAGGATGAACACTGAAGCTTTCTTT
CASSYSGVRMNTEAFF
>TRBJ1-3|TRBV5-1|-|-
TGCGCCAGCAAGGAGGATGGAAACACCATATATTTT
CASKEDGNTIYF
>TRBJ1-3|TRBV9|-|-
TGTGCCAGCAGCGTAGAAGTTCGAGGGAACACCATATATTTT
CASSVEVRGNTIYF
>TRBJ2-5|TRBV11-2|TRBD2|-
TGTGCCAGCAGCTTAAGCGGGAACGTAGAGACCCAGTACTTC
CASSLSGNVETQYF
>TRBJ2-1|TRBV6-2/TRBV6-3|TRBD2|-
TGTGCCAGCAGTAGGACTAGCGGCCTGGGTGAGCAGTTCTTC
CASSRTSGLGEQFF
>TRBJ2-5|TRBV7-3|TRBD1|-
TGTGCCAGCAGCGAACAGGGGGAGACCCAGTACTTC
CASSEQGETQYF
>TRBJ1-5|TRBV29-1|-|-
TGCAGCGTTACCTCAGGGGTTAATCAGCCCCAGCATTTT
CSVTSGVNQPQHF